This TCR beta chain stems from a study of cytomegalovirus exposure and HLA in healthy donors. About this clone: Its antigen is unidentified.

The PCR used 60 Vbeta and 13 Jbeta primers. The table came from immunoSEQ multiplex PCR; TCRdb's copy has only in-frame clones and leaves some out. The repertoire consists of 95,000 to 100,000 clones, with roughly three quarters occurring once and the leading ten covering roughly 2%. J gave up 4 bases and V 1 base, and 8 bases lay outside the gene matches. The germline CDR1 and CDR2 sequences are SGHDT and YYEEEE. The CDR3 runs 15 residues. Notes on the study in general: In an earlier analysis, about 87% or about 30%: the productive usage of most TCR beta V segments. Later analysis demonstrated an association between a missense DCLRE1C variant and TCR beta V- and J-gene trimming.

The chain carries TRBV5-6 and TRBJ2-7; 7 nucleotides align to TRBD1. Sequenced sample: PBMCs. This clonotype was sampled from a man aged 40-49 years in good health and CMV-seronegative. DNA for the CDR3: TGTGCCAGCAGCTTGTCGGACAGGATTTTTTACGAGCAGTACTTC. It specifies CASSLSDRIFYEQYF.